This T cell receptor (beta chain) was sequenced for a study of long-term antiretroviral therapy in people with HIV. The overall study: When the earliest samples were collected, ART was typically delayed until CD4 counts fell.

The V end was cut by 5 bases, the J end by 3 bases, with 14 bases between. Germline V gene lookup returns CDR1 SEHNR and CDR2 FQNEAQ (reference sequence). There are 15 residues in the CDR3. At the survey level, the v3.0 immunoSEQ assay was run. The assay was immunoSEQ multiplex PCR, and TCRdb's table has in-frame clones only and misses some. The table lists around 20,000 clones, 82% of them singletons, with about 4.6% in the top ten. The sequenced sample was unsorted PBMCs, obtained 0.5 years after starting antiretroviral therapy. This TCR was sampled from a man aged 18 to 30 with HIV. The V and J genes are TRBV7-9 and TRBJ2-1, with D tentatively TRBD2 (6 bases). In nucleotides, the CDR3 is TGTGCCAGCAGCAGCCGGGACTCCAACTACAATGAGCAGTTCTTC. As protein: CASSSRDSNYNEQFF.